This T cell receptor beta chain was sequenced during a study of blood T cell repertoires in COVID-19. In the study overall: COVID-19 samples collected from the United States, Italy and Spain covered acute and convalescent phases.

Original data processing: Reference gene primer amplification in the assay estimated nucleated cell counts. Produced via immunoSEQ multiplex PCR; TCRdb's table is partial and in-frame only. For V, J and clone size, that table is used; D and trimming come from the DNA. This sample has 150,000 or so clones; 92% occur once, and the top ten carry approximately 5%. J lost 14 bases, V lost 1 base, and 8 bases had no gene match. This CDR3 contains 14 residues. Germline CDR1 SGHTA, CDR2 FQGNSA. The source of this sequence is a man aged 25-40 years with COVID-19, enrolled during active disease. The sequenced material came from peripheral blood. The V gene is TRBV7-2, the J gene TRBJ1-6; 7 nucleotides match TRBD1. CDR3 in amino acids: CASSLGVGGAALHF. For the CDR3, the DNA is TGTGCCAGCAGCTTAGGTGTAGGGGGCGCGGCCCTCCACTTT.